The 30 T cell receptor beta chains below come from one sample, sequenced in a study of PD-L1 blockade in urothelial cancer. Here immunoSEQ multiplex PCR was the method, and the copy in TCRdb shows in-frame clones only, minus some. The table has about 37,000 clones, 70% to 85% seen once. The starting material was PBMCs, obtained around atezolizumab (anti-PD-L1) treatment. Receptors were obtained from a man between 60 and 75 years old with urothelial cancer.

This clone has only a few counts. V usage is TRBV28 and J usage is TRBJ2-1, with 11 bases lining up with TRBD1. From germline, CDR1 is MDHEN and CDR2 SYDVKM. V was clipped by 7 bases and J by 5 bases; unmatched bases: 4. There are 14 residues in the CDR3. CDR3 coding DNA: TGTGCCAGCATTCGGGACAGGGGGGACAATGAGCAGTTCTTC. It encodes CASIRDRGDNEQFF.

The chain employs TRBV27 and TRBJ2-5, with 10 positions matching TRBD1. After removal of 7 bases from V and 5 bases from J, the junction contained 4 bases not matched to a gene. Germline V CDR1 and CDR2: MNHEY, SMNVEV (reference sequence). The CDR3 spans 13 residues. As DNA, the CDR3 is TGTGCCAGCACCGGGACAGGGGACGAGACCCAGTACTTC. It encodes CASTGTGDETQYF.

The chain couples TRBV28 to TRBJ2-6; 8 nucleotides align to TRBD1. V dropped 6 bases and J dropped 0; count of bases not matched to a gene: 13. Germline values: CDR1 MDHEN, CDR2 SYDVKM. This CDR3 is built from 19 residues. The CDR3 spells CASSSRQGIPYSGANVLTF. The CDR3 DNA reads as TGTGCCAGCAGCTCGAGACAGGGGATACCTTACTCTGGGGCCAACGTCCTGACTTTC.

This rearrangement joins TRBV6-5 to TRBJ2-6, with 8 bases identical to TRBD1. Germline loops: CDR1 MNHEY, CDR2 SVGAGI. The CDR3 runs 16 residues. Trimming took 4 bases from V and 4 from J; bases not matched to a gene: 6. CDR3 in amino acids: CASSSRTGNGANVLTF. CDR3 sequence (DNA): TGTGCCAGCAGTTCAAGGACAGGGAACGGGGCCAACGTCCTGACTTTC.

The chain combines TRBV2 with TRBJ2-7; D possibly corresponds to TRBD1 (5 bases). Trimming took 9 bases from V and 5 from J, leaving 14 bases between them. The length of the CDR3 is 12 residues. Germline-derived CDR1 and CDR2 are SNHLY and FYNNEI. In nucleotides, the CDR3 is TGTGCCAGTGGGCGGCAGGGCAACGAGCAGTACTTC. Its translation: CASGRQGNEQYF.

The genes are TRBV6-6 and TRBJ2-7; unclear D gene. The germline V gene encodes CDR1 MNHNY and CDR2 SVGAGI (reference sequence). The CDR3 length is 12 residues. Trimming took off 5 bases at V and 1 base at J, with 6 bases between the two ends. The DNA for the CDR3 is TGTGCCAGCAGTCACGGGTCCTACGAGCAGTACTTC. The encoded protein is CASSHGSYEQYF.

V is TRBV7-9 and J is TRBJ1-6, with 9 nucleotides matching TRBD1. After removal of 5 bases from V and 6 bases from J, the junction contained 11 bases not matched to a gene. Germline assignment: CDR1 SEHNR and CDR2 FQNEAQ (reference sequence). This CDR3 contains 17 residues. CDR3 loop: CASSPRALTGGNSPLHF. The CDR3 DNA reads as TGTGCCAGCAGCCCCAGGGCCCTGACAGGGGGTAATTCACCCCTCCACTTT. The whole variable domain, remainder taken from reference TRBV7-9 and TRBJ1-6, is DTGVSQNPRHKITKRGQNVTFRCDPISEHNRLYWYRQTLGQGPEFLTYFQNEAQLEKSRLLSDRFSAERPKGSFSTLEIQRTEQGDSAMYLCASSPRALTGGNSPLHFGNGTRLTVT.

The chain has TRBV27 and TRBJ1-4; tentatively, D is TRBD1 (6 bases). This CDR3 is built from 15 residues. The germline V gene encodes CDR1 MNHEY and CDR2 SMNVEV (reference sequence). Trimming shortened V by 5 bases and J by 8 bases, and 18 bases separated the two germline ends. CDR3 sequence reads: CASSPRGQRKEKLFF. The CDR3 DNA sequence: TGTGCCAGCAGTCCCAGGGGACAACGAAAAGAAAAACTGTTTTTT.

The J gene is TRBJ2-7, the V gene TRBV5-1; 11 positions agree with TRBD2. The V gene's germline CDR1 is SGHRS and CDR2 YFSETQ. The CDR3 totals 15 residues. V lost 4 bases and J lost 2; bases outside the gene matches: 5. The CDR3 loop reads CASSQTSGVTYEQYF. CDR3 coding DNA: TGCGCCAGCAGCCAGACTAGCGGGGTAACCTACGAGCAGTACTTC.

CDR3: CASSEARSGELFF. The CDR3 DNA reads as TGTGCCAGCAGTGAAGCCCGTTCCGGGGAGCTGTTTTTT. This chain uses TRBV6-1 with TRBJ2-2; D not certain. V was cut by 0 bases and J by 6 bases, with 5 bases left in between. The CDR3 runs 13 residues. Germline assignment: CDR1 MNHNS and CDR2 SASEGT.

This chain connects TRBV6-1 to TRBJ1-4; maybe TRBD1 (5 bases). Trimming cost V 10 bases and J 2 bases, with 17 bases left between them. Germline CDR1 and CDR2: MNHNS and SASEGT. CDR3 length: 15 residues. In nucleotides, the CDR3 is TGTGCCACCCGGCACGCGGGGGAGACTAATGAAAAACTGTTTTTT. Protein product: CATRHAGETNEKLFF.

The rearrangement links TRBV11-2 to TRBJ1-2, with TRBD1 matching 7 bases. The germline V gene encodes CDR1 SGHAT and CDR2 FQNNGV. This CDR3 has 15 residues. Losses at the gene ends were 5 bases for V and 6 bases for J; bases not matched to a gene: 12. The CDR3 spells CASSISRDSLDGYTF. The CDR3, as DNA: TGTGCCAGCAGCATTAGCAGGGACAGCCTAGATGGCTACACCTTC.

Comments on this clone: One junction end does not reproduce the germline sequence, and a read error may be involved. The chain uses TRBV18 and TRBJ2-7; 7 bases are a match to TRBD1. This CDR3 is 15 amino acids long. Per germline, CDR1 KGHSH and CDR2 LQKENI. The CDR3 spells CASSPPSGQNYEQYF. In DNA, the CDR3 is TGTGCCAGCTCGCCACCCTCGGGACAGAACTACGAGCAGTACTTC.

This chain joins TRBV11-2 and TRBJ2-5; tentatively, D is TRBD1 (6 bases). Trimming removed 4 bases at V and 4 bases at J, with 19 bases between. The CDR3 spans 16 residues. The germline V gene encodes CDR1 SGHAT and CDR2 FQNNGV. The CDR3 is CASSSGSNTGRETQYF. CDR3 coding DNA: TGTGCCAGCAGCTCCGGATCAAACACAGGGAGAGAGACCCAGTACTTC.

The CDR3 loop reads CASSLRDTSGKFF. CDR3 nucleotide sequence: TGTGCCAGCAGCCTACGGGACACCTCGGGAAAGTTCTTC. The chain recombines TRBV7-3 with TRBJ2-1; the D gene is possibly TRBD1 (6 bases). The CDR3 spans 13 residues. Between the trimmed V and J ends, which lost 5 bases and 14 bases, there was a span of 19 bases. Germline V gene lookup returns CDR1 SGHTA and CDR2 FQGTGA.

This clone was picked up one time. This sequence joins TRBV27 and TRBJ1-1, with D uncertain. V was trimmed by 5 bases and J by 3 bases, leaving 13 bases between them. CDR1 is MNHEY and CDR2 is SMNVEV in the germline V gene (reference sequence). The CDR3 totals 14 residues. The chain's CDR3 is CASSAESSYTEAFF. The CDR3, as DNA: TGTGCCAGCAGTGCTGAGTCCTCTTACACTGAAGCTTTCTTT.

The chain carries TRBV6-1 and TRBJ1-1, with D perhaps TRBD1 (5 bases). The CDR3 length is 13 residues. From germline, CDR1 is MNHNS and CDR2 SASEGT. Deletions cut 4 bases from V and 1 base from J, with 7 bases between. The CDR3 region has the DNA TGTGCCAGCAGTGTTACAGGGAACACTGAAGCTTTCTTT. It encodes CASSVTGNTEAFF.

The chain couples TRBV5-5 to TRBJ2-5; 9 nucleotides align to TRBD1. The V segment lost 2 bases and the J segment 4 bases; nucleotides outside the gene matches: 6. Germline values: CDR1 SGHKS, CDR2 YYEKEE (reference sequence). CDR3 length: 15 residues. The CDR3 reads CASSLEDRGGETQYF. The DNA for the CDR3 is TGTGCCAGCAGCTTAGAGGACAGGGGAGGAGAGACCCAGTACTTC.

The rearrangement links TRBV28 to TRBJ2-5; 12 bases align to TRBD1. CDR3 length: 22 amino acids. Germline loops: CDR1 MDHEN, CDR2 SYDVKM. Trimming took 3 bases from V and 1 from J; bases not matched to a gene: 21. CDR3 sequence (DNA): TGTGCCAGCAGTTTTGAGGTTTCTCTAACCGGGACAGGGGGCGCGCCCCAAGAGACCCAGTACTTC. As protein: CASSFEVSLTGTGGAPQETQYF.

The chain couples TRBV5-1 to TRBJ2-2; D is perhaps TRBD1 (5 bases). Germline lookup yields CDR1 SGHRS and CDR2 YFSETQ. V gave up 0 bases and J gave up 2 bases, with 11 bases separating them. This CDR3 is 16 amino acids long. CDR3 loop: CASSLGGRENTGELFF. CDR3 nucleotides: TGCGCCAGCAGCTTGGGAGGCAGGGAAAACACCGGGGAGCTGTTTTTT.

Here the CDR3 reads CASSHGISTGELFF. CDR3 sequence (DNA): TGCGCCAGCAGCCACGGGATCTCTACCGGGGAGCTGTTTTTT. The gene calls are TRBV4-1 and TRBJ2-2, with D tentatively TRBD2 (5 bases). The ends were cut back, 3 bases at V and 5 bases at J, with 10 bases in the middle. This CDR3 is 14 amino acids long. Germline CDR1 reads MGHRA; CDR2 reads YSYEKL.

For this clone: A read error may account for a junction end that differs from germline. The chain couples TRBV18 to TRBJ1-3, with TRBD1 matching over 7 bases. Germline V gene data show CDR1 as KGHSH and CDR2 as LQKENI. The CDR3 has 12 residues. The CDR3 coding sequence is TGTGCCAGCTCACCAGACAGGGCATCCTCACATTTT. This codes for CASSPDRASSHF.

The gene calls are TRBV6-5 and TRBJ2-3; 13 nucleotides align to TRBD2. V shed 6 bases and J 6 bases; nucleotides not matched to a gene: 3. The CDR3 is 14 residues long. Germline V lookup: CDR1 MNHEY, CDR2 SVGAGI. The CDR3 protein is CASSLTSGGDTQYF. CDR3 coding DNA: TGTGCCAGCAGCCTGACTAGCGGGGGGGATACGCAGTATTTT.

The chain couples TRBV7-8 to TRBJ2-6, with 8 bases matching TRBD1. V was pared by 1 base and J by 2 bases, with 4 bases of the junction left unmatched. The germline gives CDR1 SGHVS, CDR2 FQNEAQ. CDR3 length: 17 residues. Here the CDR3 reads CASSLEDREPGANVLTF. In nucleotides, the CDR3 is TGTGCCAGCAGCTTAGAGGACAGGGAGCCTGGGGCCAACGTCCTGACTTTC.

The V call is TRBV6-1, the J call TRBJ2-2; TRBD1 agrees at 12 bases. J was trimmed by 10 bases and V by 5 bases; bases with no gene match: 8. There are 15 residues in the CDR3. Germline V gene lookup returns CDR1 MNHNS and CDR2 SASEGT. The CDR3 nucleotides read TGTGCCAGCAGTACTCGGGGACAGGGGGCTGTGGAGCTGTTTTTT. Protein sequence: CASSTRGQGAVELFF.

Concerning this clone itself: This same CDR3 is encoded by further DNA sequences in the sample. The chain links TRBV5-6 to TRBJ2-7; 9 bases line up with TRBD1. V lost 2 bases and J lost 4; bases outside the gene matches: 4. Germline loops: CDR1 SGHDT, CDR2 YYEEEE. There are 14 residues in the CDR3. The CDR3 DNA is TGTGCCAGCAGCTTAGGGACAGGGTTGTACGAGCAGTACTTC. Its protein product is CASSLGTGLYEQYF.

This chain joins TRBV4-2 and TRBJ2-7, with 10 positions matching TRBD1. Trimming cost V 0 bases and J 0 bases; bases outside gene matches: 5. The germline CDR1 and CDR2 sequences are LGHNA and YNFKEQ. CDR3 length: 17 residues. The CDR3 spells CASSQEPGTGDSYEQYF. The DNA for the CDR3 is TGTGCCAGCAGCCAAGAACCGGGGACAGGGGACTCCTACGAGCAGTACTTC.

The chain links TRBV7-2 to TRBJ2-5; 10 bases align to TRBD2. The CDR3 is 15 residues long. The V gene end was trimmed by 1 base and the J gene end by 3 bases; junction bases not matched to a gene: 2. Looked up from germline, CDR1 is SGHTA and CDR2 is FQGNSA. The CDR3 DNA is TGTGCCAGCAGCTTAGATACTAGCGGGGAAGAGACCCAGTACTTC. Amino acids: CASSLDTSGEETQYF. The variable domain in full, completed from reference TRBV7-2 and TRBJ2-5, reads GAGVSQSPSNKVTEKGKDVELRCDPISGHTALYWYRQSLGQGLEFLIYFQGNSAPDKSGLPSDRFSAERTGGSVSTLTIQRTQQEDSAVYLCASSLDTSGEETQYFGPGTRLLVL.

V usage is TRBV2 and J usage is TRBJ1-6, with D possibly TRBD1 on 5 matching bases. Germline V gene data show CDR1 as SNHLY and CDR2 as FYNNEI. V was cut by 4 bases and J by 5 bases, with 6 bases left in between. The CDR3 is 13 amino acids. The CDR3 spells CASSGQNNSPLHF. As DNA, the CDR3 is TGTGCCAGCAGTGGACAGAATAATTCACCCCTCCACTTT. Looking up the rest from reference TRBV2 and TRBJ1-6 gives the full variable domain: EPEVTQTPSHQVTQMGQEVILRCVPISNHLYFYWYRQILGQKVEFLVSFYNNEISEKSEIFDDQFSVERPDGSNFTLKIRSTKLEDSAMYFCASSGQNNSPLHFGNGTRLTVT.

The chain employs TRBV28 and TRBJ1-1; 9 positions match TRBD1. The CDR3 consists of 15 residues. Germline V lookup: CDR1 MDHEN, CDR2 SYDVKM. With V trimmed by 0 bases and J by 4 bases, 3 bases remained unmatched. CDR3 region: CASSLWGTGTTEAFF. The DNA of the CDR3 is TGTGCCAGCAGTTTATGGGGGACAGGGACCACTGAAGCTTTCTTT.